The present T cell receptor (beta chain) was sequenced within a study of blood T cell repertoires in COVID-19. On the study more broadly: Sources were T cells, B-cell-depleted T cells, or PBMCs; the material itself was cDNA or gDNA.

Enrolled through a virtual design, the participants were between roughly 18 and 90 years of age and came from about two dozen US areas. The assay was immunoSEQ multiplex PCR, and TCRdb's table has in-frame clones only and misses some. The profile shows 250,000 to 350,000 clones, almost 90% of them singletons. Germline loops: CDR1 SNHLY, CDR2 FYNNEI. This CDR3 comprises 13 residues. Trimming at V came to 11 bases and at J to 10 bases, leaving 11 bases not matched to a gene. This TCR was sampled from a woman younger than 30 with acute COVID-19. This chain uses TRBV2 with TRBJ1-6; the match to TRBD1 covers 7 bases. The sample taken for sequencing was PBMCs or T cells enriched from blood (not recorded which). CDR3 sequence (DNA): TGTGCCGGAACAACAGGGGTGAACTCACCCCTCCACTTT. Encoded protein: CAGTTGVNSPLHF.